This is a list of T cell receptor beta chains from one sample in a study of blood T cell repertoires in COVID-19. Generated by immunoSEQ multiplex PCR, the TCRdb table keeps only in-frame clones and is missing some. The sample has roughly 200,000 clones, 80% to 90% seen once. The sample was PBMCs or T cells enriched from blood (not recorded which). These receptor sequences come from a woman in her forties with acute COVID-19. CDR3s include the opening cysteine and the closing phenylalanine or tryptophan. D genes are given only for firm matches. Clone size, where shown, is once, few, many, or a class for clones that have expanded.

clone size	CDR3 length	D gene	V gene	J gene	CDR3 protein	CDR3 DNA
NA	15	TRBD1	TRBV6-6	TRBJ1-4	CASSYLGQHNEKLFF	TGTGCCAGCAGTTACCTGGGACAGCATAATGAAAAACTGTTTTTT
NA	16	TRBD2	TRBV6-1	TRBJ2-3	CASSGLAGGSTDTQYF	TGTGCCAGCAGTGGGTTAGCGGGGGGGTCCACAGATACGCAGTATTTT
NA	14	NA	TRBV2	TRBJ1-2	CASSDGGPNYGYTF	TGTGCCAGCAGTGATGGTGGGCCTAACTATGGCTACACCTTC
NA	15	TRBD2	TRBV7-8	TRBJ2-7	CASTAKLAGGYRQYF	TGTGCCAGCACCGCAAAGCTAGCGGGAGGTTACCGGCAGTACTTC
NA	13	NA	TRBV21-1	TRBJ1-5	CARDTPGFQPQHF	TGTGCCAGGGATACCCCCGGGTTTCAGCCCCAGCATTTT
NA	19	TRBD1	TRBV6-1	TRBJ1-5	CASSELAGLAGGYNQPQHF	TGTGCCAGCAGTGAATTAGCGGGTTTGGCAGGGGGCTACAATCAGCCCCAGCATTTT
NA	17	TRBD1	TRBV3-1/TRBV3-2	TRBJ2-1	CASSTETGGATYNEQFF	TGTGCCAGCAGCACCGAGACAGGGGGCGCAACCTACAATGAGCAGTTCTTC
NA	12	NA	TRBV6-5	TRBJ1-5	CASTPGNQPQHF	TGTGCCAGCACCCCGGGCAATCAGCCCCAGCATTTT
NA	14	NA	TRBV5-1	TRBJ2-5	CASSLDGREWTQYF	TGCGCCAGCAGCTTGGATGGACGGGAGTGGACCCAGTACTTC
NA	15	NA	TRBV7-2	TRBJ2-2	CASRNRGVNTGELFF	TGTGCCAGCAGAAACCGCGGGGTGAACACCGGGGAGCTGTTTTTT
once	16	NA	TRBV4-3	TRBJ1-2	CASSQEMGRGGYGYTF	TGCGCCAGCAGCCAAGAAATGGGACGGGGGGGCTATGGCTACACCTTC
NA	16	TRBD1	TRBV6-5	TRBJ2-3	CASSYSTGGRTDTQYF	TGTGCCAGCAGTTACTCGACAGGGGGCCGCACAGATACGCAGTATTTT
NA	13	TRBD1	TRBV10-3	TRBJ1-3	CAIKGTGENTIYF	TGTGCCATCAAAGGGACAGGGGAAAACACCATATATTTT
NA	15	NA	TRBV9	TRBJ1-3	CASSVDSLSGNTIYF	TGTGCCAGCAGCGTAGACAGCCTCTCTGGAAACACCATATATTTT
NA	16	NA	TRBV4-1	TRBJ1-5	CASSQVAGGSNQPQHF	TGCGCCAGCAGCCAAGTCGCGGGAGGAAGCAATCAGCCCCAGCATTTT
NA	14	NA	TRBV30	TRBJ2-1	CAWNRGLTYNEQFF	TGTGCCTGGAACAGGGGACTGACCTACAATGAGCAGTTCTTC
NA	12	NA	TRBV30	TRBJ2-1	CAWSVATNEQFF	TGTGCCTGGAGTGTAGCGACCAATGAGCAGTTCTTC
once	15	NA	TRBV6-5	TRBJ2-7	CASSLRGPFTYEQYF	TGTGCCAGCAGTTTAAGGGGTCCTTTCACTTACGAGCAGTACTTC
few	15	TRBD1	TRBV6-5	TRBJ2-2	CASTKDRGRSGELFF	TGTGCCAGCACGAAGGACAGGGGGCGGTCCGGGGAGCTGTTTTTT
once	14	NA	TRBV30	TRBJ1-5	CAWSLGLRMGPQHF	TGTGCCTGGAGTTTGGGGCTACGGATGGGGCCCCAGCATTTT
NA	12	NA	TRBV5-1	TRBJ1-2	CASIIDRLGYTF	TGCGCCAGCATCATTGACAGGCTTGGCTACACCTTC